This TCR beta chain came from a study of identical twins. Whole-study results and caveats: Recombination models fit unrelated individuals' TCR alpha sharing but underestimated twins'. It was possible that invariant MAIT and iNKT cells partly confounded the zero-insertion analyses.

All donors comprised healthy Caucasians. This clonotype came up a few times. The antigen is undetermined. Trimming took off 1 base at V and 5 bases at J, with 8 bases between the two ends. This CDR3 has 13 residues. Germline-derived CDR1 and CDR2 are DFQATT and SNEGSKA (reference sequence). TCRdb re-analysed the 5' RACE reads in MiXCR, keeping a single row per CDR3 protein. This table has around 490,000 distinct CDR3 sequences, over 11% appearing once. This sample also appeared in a second study, on yellow fever vaccine responses in identical twins. From that report: In identical twins, vaccine T cell responses appeared partly shared and partly individual.

The sequencing input was CD4+ T cells sorted from blood. This rearrangement joins TRBV20-1 to TRBJ1-4, with D unresolved. The receptor was derived from a young woman in good health. CDR3 coding DNA: TGCAGTGCTAGAGTCAGTGGAAATGAAAAACTGTTTTTT. Its translation is CSARVSGNEKLFF.